Given below is one TCR beta chain in context. The sample originates from a study of identifying expanded T cells in peripheral blood. The data were produced by immunoSEQ multiplex PCR, yet TCRdb's version contains in-frame clones alone and is incomplete. The top ten hold approximately 2.6% of the sample, which has under 95,000 clones, about 89% seen once. The CDR3 length is 14 residues. Looked up from germline, CDR1 is MGHRA and CDR2 is YSYEKL. The V gene lost 4 bases and the J gene lost 3 bases, with 11 bases spanning the gap. The sample comprised blood. The rearrangement uses TRBV4-1 and TRBJ2-3, with D maybe TRBD2 (6 bases). This TCR was recovered from a person aged 18 to 75 in good health. CDR3 in amino acids: CASSLRAGTDTQYF. The CDR3 region has the DNA TGCGCCAGCAGCCTCCGGGCGGGGACAGATACGCAGTATTTT.